The clone carrying this T cell receptor beta chain occurred once. Its target is unknown. The study ran its PCR with 60 Vbeta and 13 Jbeta primers. Measured with immunoSEQ multiplex PCR; TCRdb has only the in-frame clones, and not every one. The sample records about 140,000 clones, 73% being singletons. This entry comes from a study of cytomegalovirus exposure and HLA in healthy donors. The CDR3 totals 17 residues. V lost 0 bases to trimming and J lost 4 bases, with 18 bases between them. Germline V gene sequence: CDR1 LGHNA, CDR2 YNFKEQ. The study, taken as a whole, reports: In an earlier analysis, about 87% or about 30%: the productive usage of most TCR beta V segments.

The V call is TRBV4-2, the J call TRBJ1-1; D not resolved. The clonotype comes from a human donor in good health. The sample comprised PBMCs. Here the CDR3 DNA reads TGTGCCAGCAGCCAAGAAAGTATAGGAATGGGAGGCACTGAAGCTTTCTTT. Protein sequence: CASSQESIGMGGTEAFF.